This is a list of T cell receptor beta chains from one sample in a study of OX40 agonist ivuxolimab in advanced cancers. The protocol was immunoSEQ multiplex PCR, while the TCRdb copy is restricted to in-frame clones and leaves out a portion. The sample holds tens of thousands of clones, over 80% seen once. Specimen: CD4+ or CD8+ T cells sorted from blood, collected in a trial of the OX40 agonist ivuxolimab. The receptors come from an adult with an advanced solid tumor such as melanoma, head and neck, liver or kidney cancer. The CDR3 runs from the conserved cysteine through the conserved F or W. D genes are given only for firm matches. Not all rows give a size; the values are once, few, many and, for expanded clones, a class.

D gene,V gene,clone size,J gene,CDR3 DNA,CDR3 protein
TRBD2,TRBV5-6,-,TRBJ2-1,TGTGCCAGCAGCTTGGGTGGTAGCGGGAGCCCCTACAATGAGCAGTTCTTC,CASSLGGSGSPYNEQFF
TRBD2,TRBV5-1,-,TRBJ2-7,TGCGCCAGCGCCAAGGGGACTAGCGGGATGGGAGTCTACGAGCAGTACTTC,CASAKGTSGMGVYEQYF
TRBD1,TRBV28,-,TRBJ1-5,TGTGCCAGCACACAGGGGAATCAGCCCCAGCATTTT,CASTQGNQPQHF
TRBD1,TRBV19,-,TRBJ1-1,TGTGCCAGTAGTATAGTCGGGACAGGTGGGACTGAAGCTTTCTTT,CASSIVGTGGTEAFF
-,TRBV27,-,TRBJ2-7,TGTGCCAGCAGTTACCCCGAGCAGTACTTC,CASSYPEQYF
-,TRBV9,-,TRBJ2-5,TGTGCCAGCAGCGTAGCAGAGACCCAGTACTTC,CASSVAETQYF
-,TRBV10-3,-,TRBJ2-2,TGTGCCATCAGTGAGACCGGGGAGCTGTTTTTT,CAISETGELFF
TRBD2,TRBV2,-,TRBJ2-1,TGTGCCAGCTCGGGACTAGCGGGAGCGGTTGAGCAGTTCTTC,CASSGLAGAVEQFF
-,TRBV6-5,-,TRBJ1-1,TGTGCCAGCAGTGAAGACATCGGGTGGACTGAAGCTTTCTTT,CASSEDIGWTEAFF
TRBD2,TRBV2,once,TRBJ2-1,TGTGCCGGCAGTCCGACTAGCGGGAGGAGATACAATGAGCAGTTCTTC,CAGSPTSGRRYNEQFF
-,TRBV29-1,few,TRBJ1-1,TGCAGCGTTGATCCCGGGGGCACTGAAGCTTTCTTT,CSVDPGGTEAFF
-,TRBV10-3,once,TRBJ2-1,TGTGCCATCAGTGCCCCGGGACTCAACAATGAGCAGTTCTTC,CAISAPGLNNEQFF
-,TRBV9,-,TRBJ1-2,TGTGCCAGCAGCGCCGGGCAGCCCTATGGCTACACCTTC,CASSAGQPYGYTF
-,TRBV7-9,-,TRBJ2-1,TGTGCCAGCAGCACTGACCCGAAGAGAGGCTCCTACAATGAGCAGTTCTTC,CASSTDPKRGSYNEQFF
-,TRBV5-6,once,TRBJ2-3,TGTGCCAGCAGCTTGGATACTACTAGCACAGATACGCAGTATTTT,CASSLDTTSTDTQYF
-,TRBV12-5,-,TRBJ2-1,TGTGCTAGTGGTTCCGACAAAGCCTCCTACAATGAGCAGTTCTTC,CASGSDKASYNEQFF
-,TRBV7-6,-,TRBJ2-7,TGTGCCAGCAGCTTAGATCTCCTAGGTGGTTCCTACGAGCAGTACTTC,CASSLDLLGGSYEQYF
-,TRBV4-1,-,TRBJ1-1,TGCGCCAGCAGTCGCACAGGGATTGAAGCTTTCTTT,CASSRTGIEAFF
TRBD1,TRBV19,-,TRBJ2-7,TGTGCCAGTAGTATTTCGGGACAGGGGAGCGCCTACGAGCAGTACTTC,CASSISGQGSAYEQYF
-,TRBV9,few,TRBJ2-3,TGTGCCAGCAGCCTAGACAGGTACTCCACAGATACGCAGTATTTT,CASSLDRYSTDTQYF
-,TRBV5-6,-,TRBJ2-7,TGTGCCAGCAGCTTGGGACAGGCTGTCCACGAGCAGTACTTC,CASSLGQAVHEQYF
-,TRBV4-1,-,TRBJ2-7,TGCGCCAGCAGCCAAGGTCCCTACGAGCAGTACTTC,CASSQGPYEQYF
TRBD1,TRBV27,-,TRBJ2-7,TGTGCCAGCGGGGACAGGGGTAATCAAATTTACGAGCAGTACTTC,CASGDRGNQIYEQYF
-,TRBV27,once,TRBJ2-7,TGTGCCAGCAGGACCATGAGGCGGTACGAGCAGTACTTC,CASRTMRRYEQYF
TRBD1,TRBV7-6,-,TRBJ2-2,TGTGCCAGCAGCTTATTTCTCAGGGCAGGGGGCGGCGGAGCGGACACCGGGGAGCTGTTTTTT,CASSLFLRAGGGGADTGELFF
-,TRBV19,-,TRBJ1-2,TGTGCCAGTAGTATAGGGAGCAGGACCACCGCCTATGGCTACACCTTC,CASSIGSRTTAYGYTF
-,TRBV19,few,TRBJ1-5,TGTGCCAGACCGGACAGATTAGGGTGTAGCAATCAGCCCCAGCATTTT,CARPDRLGCSNQPQHF
TRBD1,TRBV6-5,-,TRBJ1-2,TGTGCCAGCAGTTACGGGACAGGACGCAACTATGGCTACACCTTC,CASSYGTGRNYGYTF
-,TRBV16,-,TRBJ2-2,TGTGCCAGCAGCCAATGGGCCGGGGAGCTGTTTTTT,CASSQWAGELFF
-,TRBV7-9,-,TRBJ1-2,TGTGCCAGCAGCCTCAGCGGGGACTATGGCTACACCTTC,CASSLSGDYGYTF
-,TRBV19,-,TRBJ1-1,TGTGCCAGTAGTATTGGGGGGTTGAACACTGAAGCTTTCTTT,CASSIGGLNTEAFF
TRBD2,TRBV7-2,-,TRBJ2-3,TGTGCCAGCAGCTTAGGAATGGCTAGCGGGAGATTCACAGATACGCAGTATTTT,CASSLGMASGRFTDTQYF
-,TRBV7-9,-,TRBJ2-4,TGTGCCAGCAGTCAGACACGGCGTGGGTACTTC,CASSQTRRGYF
TRBD2,TRBV5-6,-,TRBJ2-1,TGTGCCAGCAGCCTCAGACTAGCGGGGGATTTTTACAATGAGCAGTTCTTC,CASSLRLAGDFYNEQFF
TRBD1,TRBV19,-,TRBJ2-1,TGTGCCAGTAGTATATGGGGACAGGGAAAGTACAATGAGCAGTTCTTC,CASSIWGQGKYNEQFF
-,TRBV5-4,-,TRBJ2-7,TGTGCCAGCAGCTTGTACAGTTCCTACGAGCAGTACTTC,CASSLYSSYEQYF
-,TRBV7-3,-,TRBJ1-1,TGTGCCAGCAGCTCCTACAGGGAAACTGAAGCTTTCTTT,CASSSYRETEAFF
-,TRBV14,-,TRBJ1-4,TGTGCCAGCAGCCAAGTATTAGGGATGGCTAATGAAAAACTGTTTTTT,CASSQVLGMANEKLFF
-,TRBV5-1,-,TRBJ2-4,TGCGCCAGCAGCTTGGCCCCTCCCTTCGGGTCCAAAAACATTCAGTACTTC,CASSLAPPFGSKNIQYF
-,TRBV7-8,-,TRBJ2-5,TGTGCCAGCAGCTTACTTGCAGGGGCAGGGGAGACCCAGTACTTC,CASSLLAGAGETQYF
TRBD2,TRBV5-6,-,TRBJ2-7,TGTGCCAGCAGTTTGGGACTAGCGCACACCTACGAGCAGTACTTC,CASSLGLAHTYEQYF
-,TRBV9,-,TRBJ2-1,TGTGCCAGCAGCATAAATTTTTATATGGGGGGAGCAAATGAGCAGTTCTTC,CASSINFYMGGANEQFF
-,TRBV18,-,TRBJ2-7,TGTGCCAGCTCACCATTGCCTCCACCCTATTTCTACGAGCAGTACTTC,CASSPLPPPYFYEQYF
TRBD1,TRBV7-6,-,TRBJ2-7,TGTGCCAGCAGCACTGACAGGGGTCACTACTACTACGAGCAGTACTTC,CASSTDRGHYYYEQYF
TRBD1,TRBV5-4,-,TRBJ2-7,TGTGCCAGCAGCACCGACGACAGGGGTATCGACGAGCAGTACTTC,CASSTDDRGIDEQYF
-,TRBV10-2,-,TRBJ2-7,TGCGCCAGCAAAACGCTTCCTCCGAGCTCCTACGAGCAGTACTTC,CASKTLPPSSYEQYF